The rows below give T cell receptor beta chains drawn from one sample of a study of cytotoxic CD8 clonotypes in ibrutinib-treated CLL. TCRdb's copy holds only in-frame clones and misses some; the assay was immunoSEQ multiplex PCR. The table has 57,000 or so clones, roughly 49% seen once. Material: PBMCs, obtained at disease progression, from a patient treated with ibrutinib. These receptors all stem from a human donor with chronic lymphocytic leukemia. Both conserved end residues are part of each CDR3. Each record gives: CDR3 length, V gene, CDR3 protein.

len: 13; v_gene: TRBV18; CDR3aa: CAFRGTGANVLTF
len: 14; v_gene: TRBV6-5; CDR3aa: CASSYEQGAYEQYF
len: 15; v_gene: TRBV6-5; CDR3aa: CASSHRTWSGNTIYF
len: 14; v_gene: TRBV5-4; CDR3aa: CASSLGQVNEKLFF
len: 15; v_gene: TRBV15; CDR3aa: CATSGDRATNYGYTF
len: 15; v_gene: TRBV27; CDR3aa: CASSASDATNEKLFF
len: 15; v_gene: TRBV18; CDR3aa: CASSPWTGESTEAFF
len: 13; v_gene: TRBV10-3; CDR3aa: CAIILEGTGELFF
len: 15; v_gene: TRBV5-6; CDR3aa: CASSLGGAQNYGYTF
len: 14; v_gene: TRBV11-2; CDR3aa: CASSFGGGRDTQYF
len: 12; v_gene: TRBV11-2; CDR3aa: CASSLPYNEQFF
len: 14; v_gene: TRBV5-4; CDR3aa: CASSLKHFTDTQYF
len: 15; v_gene: TRBV30; CDR3aa: CAWSPGQVGTDTQYF
len: 10; v_gene: TRBV6-4; CDR3aa: CASSHQPQHF
len: 12; v_gene: TRBV6-5; CDR3aa: CASSPFGDTQYF
len: 14; v_gene: TRBV18; CDR3aa: CASSPGGGNQPQHF
len: 13; v_gene: TRBV7-3; CDR3aa: CASSPGTPGELFF
len: 15; v_gene: TRBV6-1; CDR3aa: CASSDGPGGIDTQYF
len: 16; v_gene: TRBV5-1; CDR3aa: CASSLVSGRGTGELFF
len: 16; v_gene: TRBV27; CDR3aa: CASSLSFLDRGKTQYF
len: 15; v_gene: TRBV5-6; CDR3aa: CASSPTGTLGNTIYF
len: 16; v_gene: TRBV18; CDR3aa: CASSPGIGGQGDGYTF
len: 11; v_gene: TRBV7-6; CDR3aa: CASSSQETQYF
len: 17; v_gene: TRBV7-8; CDR3aa: CASSLEFQTDPNYGYTF
len: 15; v_gene: TRBV19; CDR3aa: CASSKGQAYQETQYF
len: 15; v_gene: TRBV28; CDR3aa: CASSSPVASNQPQHF
len: 15; v_gene: TRBV4-1; CDR3aa: CASSHLTGGTDTQYF
len: 13; v_gene: TRBV7-6; CDR3aa: CASSPGGPSEQYF
len: 14; v_gene: TRBV28; CDR3aa: CASRLAEISNEQFF
len: 14; v_gene: TRBV19; CDR3aa: CASSIVGRETGYTF
len: 13; v_gene: TRBV5-1; CDR3aa: CASSIGTGGGYTF
len: 15; v_gene: TRBV5-1; CDR3aa: CASSPGAALVIEQYF
len: 15; v_gene: TRBV11-2; CDR3aa: CASSLGAGATDTQYF